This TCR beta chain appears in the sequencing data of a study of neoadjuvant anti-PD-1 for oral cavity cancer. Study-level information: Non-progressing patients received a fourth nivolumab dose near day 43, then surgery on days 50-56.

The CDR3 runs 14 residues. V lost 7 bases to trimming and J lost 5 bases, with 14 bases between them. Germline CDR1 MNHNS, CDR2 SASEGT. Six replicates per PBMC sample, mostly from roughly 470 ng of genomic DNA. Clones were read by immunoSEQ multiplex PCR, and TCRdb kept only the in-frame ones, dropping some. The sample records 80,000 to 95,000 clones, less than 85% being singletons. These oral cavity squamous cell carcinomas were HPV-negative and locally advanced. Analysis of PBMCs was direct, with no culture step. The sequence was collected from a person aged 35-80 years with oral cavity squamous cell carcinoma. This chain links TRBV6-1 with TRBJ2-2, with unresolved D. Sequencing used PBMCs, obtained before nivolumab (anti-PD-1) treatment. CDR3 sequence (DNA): TGTGCCAGCATACGAGAGTGGGCAACCGGGGAGCTGTTTTTT. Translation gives CASIREWATGELFF.